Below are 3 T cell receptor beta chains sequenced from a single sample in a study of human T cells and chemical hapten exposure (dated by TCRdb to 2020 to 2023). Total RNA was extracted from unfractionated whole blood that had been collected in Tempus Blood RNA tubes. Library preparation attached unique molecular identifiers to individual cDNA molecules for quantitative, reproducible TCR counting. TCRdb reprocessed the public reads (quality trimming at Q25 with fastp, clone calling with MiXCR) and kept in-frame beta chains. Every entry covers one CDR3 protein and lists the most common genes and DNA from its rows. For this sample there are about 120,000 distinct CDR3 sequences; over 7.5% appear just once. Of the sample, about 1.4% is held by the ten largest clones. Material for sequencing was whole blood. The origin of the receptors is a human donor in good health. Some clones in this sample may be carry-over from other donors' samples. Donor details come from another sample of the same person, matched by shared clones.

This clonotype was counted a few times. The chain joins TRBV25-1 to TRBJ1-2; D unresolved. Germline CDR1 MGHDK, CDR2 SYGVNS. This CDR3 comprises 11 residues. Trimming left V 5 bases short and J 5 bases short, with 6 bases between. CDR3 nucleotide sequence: TGTGCCAGCAGTCTGTTTTATGGCTACACCTTC. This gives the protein CASSLFYGYTF.

The CDR3 sequence is CASSEWRDGNEQFF. CDR3 DNA sequence: TGTGCCAGCAGTGAATGGAGAGACGGCAATGAGCAGTTCTTC. The rearrangement joins TRBV25-1 to TRBJ2-1; D gene uncertain. Germline-derived CDR1 and CDR2 are MGHDK and SYGVNS. The ends were cut back, 1 base at V and 6 bases at J, with 10 bases in the middle. This CDR3 is 14 amino acids long.

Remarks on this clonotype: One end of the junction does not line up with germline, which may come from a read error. In DNA form, the CDR3 reads TGTGCCAGCAGTTTCGGCCGGATTAATGAAAAACTGTCTTTT. Its translation: CASSFGRINEKLSF. The chain employs TRBV12-3 or TRBV12-4 and TRBJ1-4; no definite D call. The CDR3 loop spans 14 amino acids.